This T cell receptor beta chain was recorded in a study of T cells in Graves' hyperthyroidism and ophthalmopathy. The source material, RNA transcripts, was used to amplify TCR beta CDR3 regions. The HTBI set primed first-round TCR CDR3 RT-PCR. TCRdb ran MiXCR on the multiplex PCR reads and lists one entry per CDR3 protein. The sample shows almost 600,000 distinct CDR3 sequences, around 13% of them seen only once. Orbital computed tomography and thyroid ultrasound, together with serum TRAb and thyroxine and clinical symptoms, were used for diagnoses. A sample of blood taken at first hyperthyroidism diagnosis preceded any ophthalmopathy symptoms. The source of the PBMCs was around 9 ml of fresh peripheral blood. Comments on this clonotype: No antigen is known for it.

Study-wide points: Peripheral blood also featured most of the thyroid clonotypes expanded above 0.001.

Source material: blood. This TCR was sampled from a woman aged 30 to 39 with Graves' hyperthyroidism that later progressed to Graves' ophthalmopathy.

The CDR3 reads CASSPLSSGSLASTDTQYF. The CDR3 nucleotides are TGTGCCAGCTCACCGTTATCTAGCGGGAGCCTTGCTAGCACAGATACGCAGTATTTT. The gene calls are TRBV18 and TRBJ2-3; TRBD2 matches 10 bases. This CDR3 region has 19 residues. Trimming took 3 bases from V and 0 from J; bases not matched to a gene: 12. The V gene's germline CDR1 is KGHSH and CDR2 LQKENI.